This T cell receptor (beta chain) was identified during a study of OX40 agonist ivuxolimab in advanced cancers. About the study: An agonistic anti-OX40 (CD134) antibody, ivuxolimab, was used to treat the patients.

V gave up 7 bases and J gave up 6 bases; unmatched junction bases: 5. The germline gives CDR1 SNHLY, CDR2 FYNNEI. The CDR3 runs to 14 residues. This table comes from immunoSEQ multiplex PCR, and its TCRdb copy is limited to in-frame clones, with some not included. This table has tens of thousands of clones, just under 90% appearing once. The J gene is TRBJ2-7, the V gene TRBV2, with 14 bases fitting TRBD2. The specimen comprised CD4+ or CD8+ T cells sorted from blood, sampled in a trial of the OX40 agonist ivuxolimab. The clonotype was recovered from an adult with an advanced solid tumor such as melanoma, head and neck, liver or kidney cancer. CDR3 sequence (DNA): TGTGCCAGCATTGGGACTAGCGGGAGTGGCGAGCAGTACTTC. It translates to CASIGTSGSGEQYF.